This T cell receptor (beta chain) is from a study of human T cells and chemical hapten exposure (dated by TCRdb to the early 2020s). A note on the overall study: For sensitization, 2% DPC in acetone was applied to a roughly 2 cm by roughly 2 cm area of upper inner arm skin. Each blood RNA sample was used to sequence both TCR alpha and TCR beta chains. Blood samples were taken from patients before sensitization (week 0) and at 2, 6 and about 24 weeks after DPC sensitization. Libraries were pooled for sequencing, and per-sample TCR yields varied mainly because of small differences in library volumes within the pool. Patch tests used Finn chambers with 0.01% DPC on the upper back, scored after 6 days by International Contact Dermatitis Research Group standards. The patient cohort, mostly female, included alopecia areata with under or over 50% scalp involvement, alopecia totalis and alopecia universalis. Roughly 30 alopecia patients gave blood for TCR sequencing at one to four time points (pre-sensitization, 2, 6 and 24 weeks). Patients additionally received weekly therapeutic DPC doses to the scalp throughout the approximately 22-week study period. In alopecia patients, the study followed how the peripheral blood TCR repertoire changed in vivo over primary and secondary sensitization to diphenylcyclopropenone (DPC), a hapten. Overall study results and their limits: Because all patients had alopecia, a presumed autoimmune disease, the immune response of the patients might differ from that of healthy individuals. Patch test score correlated positively with the number of PT1 expanded TCRs, reaching significance at thresholds 8, 16 and 32 but not at 4. DPC sensitization did not change the number of TCRs with a frequency above 1 in 1000, and there was no evidence of changes in global repertoire structure. After repeated subsampling, changes were observed in the strength of the expansion versus patch-test correlation and in the threshold at which the correlation became significant. Compared with pre-sensitization or healthy control sets, expanded TCRs formed significantly more large CDR3 similarity clusters, which is consistent with antigen-driven responses.

Sample time point, as interpreted from the label and publication: patch test 1, 2 weeks after DPC sensitization. Explained via the paper, the treatment or condition label denotes: therapeutic diphenylcyclopropenone sensitization with weekly scalp DPC. Total RNA was isolated from unfractionated whole blood collected in Tempus Blood RNA tubes. At every patch-test visit, the blood draw took place before the patch test was put on. Patients were eligible if aged 18 to 70, diagnosed with alopecia and judged suitable for DPC therapy, and pregnant patients were excluded. Preparation of the library involved RACE. TCRdb lists the instrument as NextSeq 500. During library preparation, unique molecular identifiers were attached to individual cDNA molecules so that TCRs could be counted in a quantitative, reproducible way. From the authors' description of their analysis: Samples had a median of roughly 100,000 TCRs, with a range from about 20,000 to 690,600. V, J and CDR3 annotation of the TCR reads was performed with the Decombinator software suite. For the PS versus PT1 abundance plots, all samples were subsampled to the same number of TCRs (28,000). Expanded TCRs were defined as absent before sensitization and observed at least eight times at the 2-week time point. The raw public data were reprocessed by TCRdb itself: fastp quality trimming at Q25, MiXCR clonotype calling, in-frame beta chains only. CDR3 protein duplicates are merged, each entry listing the most common genes and DNA. V and J calls and clone size were set by TCRdb, not the authors. This sample has 40,000 to 50,000 distinct CDR3 sequences in its table, and 4% of those were observed once. The top ten clonotypes cover 20% to 30% of the sample.

This clonotype was seen at least ten times. What antigen it recognizes has not been identified. Base qualities are not recorded, but no much larger clone differs from it by a single base. Sequences GTSNPN (CDR1) and SVGIG (CDR2) are obtained from the germline V gene (reference sequence). V is clipped by 7 bases and J by 2 bases, and the sequence between their germline boundaries is 16 bases long. Measured from the cysteine to the phenylalanine, the CDR3 is 14 residues long. Only CDR3 DNA is held: 42 bases, read in frame from base 1. Sequenced material: whole blood, taken in connection with sensitization to the hapten diphenylcyclopropenone (DPC). The TCR originated in a man aged 50-59 years with alopecia areata. Some clones in this sample may be carry-over from other donors' samples. The sequence joins TRBV30 to TRBJ2-3; no D segment can be confidently identified. In nucleotide form, the sequence is TGTGCCTTAAGAGGAGCGTACTCCACAGATACGCAGTATTTT. The translation is CALRGAYSTDTQYF.